Below, 9 T cell receptor beta chains from the same sample are listed, as sequenced in a study of T-cell reconstitution after alpha-beta-depleted transplantation in children. Unique molecular identifiers were incorporated during preparation of the TCRbeta library. TCRdb called the PCR reads again in MiXCR, with one record for every CDR3 protein. This sample has 550,000 to 600,000 distinct CDR3 sequences, with about 23% found just once. The specimen comprised PBMCs, mostly from graft donor cells, sampled 360 days after TCRalphabeta/CD19-depleted stem cell transplant. These receptors originate from a boy in the first two years of life who had a stem cell transplant for acute myeloid leukemia, so the T cells may come from the graft donor.

The chain couples TRBV27 to TRBJ2-3; 8 bases align to TRBD2. The V gene's germline CDR1 is MNHEY and CDR2 SMNVEV (reference sequence). The CDR3 consists of 17 residues. The ends lost 8 bases at V and 2 bases at J; junction bases unmatched: 15. The CDR3 DNA sequence: TGTGCCAGCTCCCCGGGGGGGGCACTCATACACACAGATACGCAGTATTTT. This codes for CASSPGGALIHTDTQYF.

The chain couples TRBV10-3 to TRBJ1-4, with a tentative D call TRBD1 (6 bases). This CDR3 is built from 14 residues. Germline loops: CDR1 ENHRY, CDR2 SYGVKD. With 5 bases removed from V and 7 bases from J, the gap between germline ends came to 14 bases. In DNA form, the CDR3 reads TGTGCCATCAGTTCCGGGCCGGGGGCTGAAAAACTGTTTTTT. As protein: CAISSGPGAEKLFF.

V and J are TRBV5-6 and TRBJ2-6; no firm D call. The CDR3 has 15 amino acids. Germline CDR1 and CDR2: SGHDT and YYEEEE. V was clipped by 1 base and J by 2 bases, with 7 bases between them. DNA of the CDR3: TGTGCCAGCAGCTTGCGCTCGACTGGGGCCAACGTCCTGACTTTC. It codes for CASSLRSTGANVLTF. The full variable domain, in which reference TRBV5-6 and TRBJ2-6 provide the parts outside the CDR3, is DAGVTQSPTHLIKTRGQQVTLRCSPKSGHDTVSWYQQALGQGPQFIFQYYEEEERQRGNFPDRFSGHQFPNYSSELNVNALLLGDSALYLCASSLRSTGANVLTFGAGSRLTVL.

This clonotype was observed a handful of times. The chain employs TRBV29-1 and TRBJ2-7; D might be TRBD1 or TRBD2, each matching 5 bases. CDR1 is SQVTM and CDR2 is ANQGSEA in the germline V gene. Trimming removed 0 bases from V and 6 bases from J, with 15 bases in between. The CDR3 is made up of 14 amino acids. The CDR3, as DNA: TGCAGCGTTGAAGAACTGGGGACCGTCCCCGAGCAGTACTTC. It translates to CSVEELGTVPEQYF.

In its sample, this clonotype was seen a few times. The chain has TRBV28 and TRBJ2-5; D unresolved. The V end lost 8 bases, the J end lost 0 bases, and 10 bases lay between the germline ends. The length of the CDR3 is 13 residues. Looked up from germline, CDR1 is MDHEN and CDR2 is SYDVKM. CDR3 in DNA: TGTGCCAGCCTCTCTAGGTACCAAGAGACCCAGTACTTC. This translates into CASLSRYQETQYF.

This clonotype turned up a few times. The V gene is TRBV20-1, the J gene TRBJ1-5, with TRBD1 matching 10 bases. The V and J ends lost 6 bases and 2 bases, in that order; junction bases with no gene match: 10. CDR1 is DFQATT and CDR2 is SNEGSKA in the germline V gene (reference sequence). The CDR3 is 16 amino acids. CDR3 sequence: CSAEGTGVGGNQPQHF. CDR3 coding DNA: TGCAGTGCCGAAGGGACAGGGGTGGGGGGCAATCAGCCCCAGCATTTT.

This sequence joins TRBV10-3 and TRBJ2-5; possibly TRBD1 for D (5 bases). Germline V gives CDR1 ENHRY, CDR2 SYGVKD. This CDR3 is built from 14 residues. The V end was cut by 0 bases, the J end by 3 bases, with 8 bases between. The CDR3 here is CAISESDRKETQYF. CDR3 DNA: TGTGCCATCAGTGAGTCCGACAGAAAAGAGACCCAGTACTTC.

The gene calls are TRBV6-1 and TRBJ2-1, with 9 bases identical to TRBD1. The V gene's germline CDR1 is MNHNS and CDR2 SASEGT. This CDR3 contains 19 residues. V lost 2 bases to trimming and J lost 7 bases; unmatched junction nucleotides: 18. CDR3 loop: CASSERWGPTGGYTNEQFF. In nucleotides, the CDR3 is TGTGCCAGCAGTGAACGCTGGGGACCGACAGGGGGTTATACGAATGAGCAGTTCTTC.

CDR3 residues: CSARDLDYSYTDTQYF. DNA of the CDR3: TGCAGTGCTAGAGATCTAGATTACAGTTACACAGATACGCAGTATTTT. The chain is built from TRBV20-1 and TRBJ2-3, with D unclear. The CDR3 consists of 16 residues. V was cut by 0 bases and J by 2 bases, with 15 bases left in between. Germline V gene lookup returns CDR1 DFQATT and CDR2 SNEGSKA (reference sequence).